Following are 13 T cell receptor beta chains from one sample sequenced in a study of T cells in Graves' hyperthyroidism and ophthalmopathy. Amplified TCR beta CDR3 regions came from RNA transcripts. RT-PCR in the first round (using the HTBI primer set) targeted the TCR CDR3. TCRdb redid the calling of the multiplex PCR reads with MiXCR, one entry per CDR3 protein. This sample yields fewer than 550,000 distinct CDR3 sequences, of which 15% to 19% are seen a single time; roughly 8% belongs to the top ten. Sequencing was carried out using blood. These receptors were obtained from a woman between 18 and 30 years old with Graves' hyperthyroidism.

This clonotype was seen repeatedly, ten times or more. V and J are TRBV6-1 and TRBJ1-2, with 10 bases matching TRBD1. The junction had 13 bases not matched to a gene; V was cut back by 5 bases and J by 4 bases. The CDR3 consists of 17 residues. Germline loops: CDR1 MNHNS, CDR2 SASEGT. The CDR3 loop is CASSYSPGTGVVYGYTF. In nucleotides, the CDR3 is TGTGCCAGCAGTTATTCCCCGGGGACAGGGGTTGTCTATGGCTACACCTTC.

This clonotype was seen at least ten times. The chain employs TRBV12-3 or TRBV12-4 and TRBJ1-1, with no clear D. The CDR3 spans 13 residues. Trimming took 3 bases from V and 6 from J, leaving 11 bases between them. In DNA form, the CDR3 reads TGTGCCAGCAGTTTTTTTCGGGATTCTGAAGCTTTCTTT. This gives the protein CASSFFRDSEAFF.

J is TRBJ2-7 and V is TRBV10-2; TRBD1 matches 7 bases. The DNA end favors TRBJ2-1, so the J call may be wrong. Germline-derived CDR1 and CDR2 are WSHSY and SAAADI. This CDR3 spans 15 amino acids. CDR3 coding DNA: TGCGCCAGCAGTGTCCCGGAGACAGGGACCTACGAGCAGTTCTTC. Translating it yields CASSVPETGTYEQFF.

A few counts support this clonotype. The chain carries TRBV19 and TRBJ1-5, with D possibly matching TRBD1 (6 bases). The CDR3 has 16 residues. Trimming removed 8 bases from V and 3 bases from J, with 20 bases in between. Germline values: CDR1 LNHDA, CDR2 SQIVND (reference sequence). The CDR3 protein is CASSRQVPLSNQPQHF. In DNA form, the CDR3 reads TGTGCCAGTTCCAGACAGGTGCCGCTATCCAATCAGCCCCAGCATTTT.

This clonotype came up many times. This chain connects TRBV20-1 to TRBJ2-7; perhaps D is TRBD1 or TRBD2 (5 bases each). The CDR3 spans 13 residues. The V gene's germline CDR1 is DFQATT and CDR2 SNEGSKA (reference sequence). Trimming removed 2 bases at V and 5 bases at J, with 13 bases between. CDR3 in amino acids: CSARSWGMNEQYF. In DNA form, the CDR3 reads TGCAGTGCTAGATCCTGGGGGATGAACGAGCAGTACTTC.

Many counts were recorded for this clonotype. Written as DNA, the CDR3 is TGTGCCAGTAGTCCTCCTCGCCAGGCGGCTAACTATGGCTACACCTTC. It codes for CASSPPRQAANYGYTF. The chain links TRBV19 to TRBJ1-2; no reliable D call. Trimming left V 5 bases short and J 0 bases short, with 16 bases between. CDR3 length: 16 amino acids. CDR1 and CDR2 from the germline V gene are LNHDA and SQIVND (reference sequence).

The sample holds many counts of this clonotype. The rearrangement links TRBV11-2 to TRBJ2-7; D gene unclear. V lost 1 base and J 0 bases, leaving 7 bases between the germline ends. The CDR3 loop spans 14 amino acids. In germline, CDR1 is SGHAT, CDR2 FQNNGV. The CDR3 DNA follows: TGTGCCAGCAGCTTAGTAATCTACTCCTACGAGCAGTACTTC. It encodes CASSLVIYSYEQYF.

This clonotype was picked up many times. This chain connects TRBV6-1 to TRBJ2-2; perhaps TRBD2 as D (6 bases). This CDR3 contains 14 residues. Germline V gene data show CDR1 as MNHNS and CDR2 as SASEGT. Trimming took 6 bases from V and 3 from J, leaving 11 bases between them. This chain's CDR3 is CASRPGRHTGELFF. The CDR3 DNA sequence: TGTGCCAGCAGGCCCGGGAGACACACCGGGGAGCTGTTTTTT.

The genes are TRBV19 and TRBJ1-2; 10 bases match TRBD1. The CDR3 has 16 residues. J was trimmed by 4 bases and V by 6 bases; bases with no gene match: 11. Germline V gene lookup returns CDR1 LNHDA and CDR2 SQIVND (reference sequence). The CDR3 here is CASSHLAGQGFYGYTF. The CDR3, as DNA: TGTGCCAGTAGCCACTTAGCGGGACAGGGGTTCTATGGCTACACCTTC.

At least ten counts were recorded for this clonotype. V is TRBV12-3 or TRBV12-4 and J is TRBJ2-1; D perhaps matches TRBD1 (5 bases). V shed 0 bases and J shed 3 bases, with 9 bases lying between them. The CDR3 spans 15 residues. The CDR3 reads CASSLARGHYNEQFF. The CDR3 DNA sequence: TGTGCCAGCAGTTTAGCGAGAGGACACTACAATGAGCAGTTCTTC.

In its sample, this clonotype was seen many times. This chain connects TRBV7-2 to TRBJ1-1; tentatively, D is TRBD1 (5 bases). The V and J ends lost 4 bases and 11 bases respectively, with 17 bases between them. Per germline, CDR1 SGHTA and CDR2 FQGNSA. CDR3 length: 13 amino acids. The CDR3 region has the DNA TGTGCCAGCAGCTCCTCCGGGGGTATGGCCGCTTTCTTT. It translates to CASSSSGGMAAFF.

This clonotype was observed many times. The rearrangement joins TRBV6-1 to TRBJ2-3; D might be TRBD2 (6 bases). The germline V gene encodes CDR1 MNHNS and CDR2 SASEGT. V was trimmed by 5 bases and J by 1 base, leaving 16 bases between them. This CDR3 has 16 residues. DNA of the CDR3: TGTGCCAGCAGTAGCCCCCGGCGGGACCGCACAGATACGCAGTATTTT. This translates into CASSSPRRDRTDTQYF.

The table lists this clonotype with many counts. This rearrangement joins TRBV14 to TRBJ2-1; 9 positions agree with TRBD1. CDR1 and CDR2 from the germline V gene are SGHDN and FVKESK. V trimming: 3 bases; J trimming: 4 bases; junction bases outside the gene matches: 7. The CDR3 length is 16 residues. Here the CDR3 reads CASSHSPGTGYNEQFF. The CDR3 DNA sequence: TGTGCCAGCAGCCACTCCCCCGGGACAGGGTACAATGAGCAGTTCTTC.